The clone carrying this T cell receptor (beta chain) was recorded at least ten times. The antigen is unknown. V was trimmed by 0 bases and J by 3 bases, leaving 10 bases between them. The CDR3 has 14 amino acids. CDR1 and CDR2 (germline): SGHRS, YFSETQ. The time point here: longitudinal time-point 2. TCRdb re-analysed the 5' RACE reads in MiXCR, keeping a single row per CDR3 protein. This sample has tens of thousands of distinct CDR3 sequences, with about 5.6% found just once. This entry is derived from a study of neurological immune-mediated disorders. The study's findings and limits: None of the CDR3 amino acid sequences of expanded clones were shared across subjects, and this suggested private repertoires in all groups. There was no clinical or MRI feature that was associated with the multiple sclerosis repertoire cluster. The study found the most TCR clonal expansion in HTLV-1-associated myelopathy and the least in multiple sclerosis, below healthy controls. Repertoires from 18 of 34 multiple sclerosis patients grouped phylogenetically into a related-CDR3 cluster, suggesting a possible signature.

The V call is TRBV5-1, the J call TRBJ2-7; no clear D gene. The receptor's source is a woman aged 55-69 years with multiple sclerosis. Sequenced: PBMCs. Here the CDR3 DNA reads TGCGCCAGCAGCTTGGACACCTTCGGCTACGAGCAGTACTTC. Translated: CASSLDTFGYEQYF.